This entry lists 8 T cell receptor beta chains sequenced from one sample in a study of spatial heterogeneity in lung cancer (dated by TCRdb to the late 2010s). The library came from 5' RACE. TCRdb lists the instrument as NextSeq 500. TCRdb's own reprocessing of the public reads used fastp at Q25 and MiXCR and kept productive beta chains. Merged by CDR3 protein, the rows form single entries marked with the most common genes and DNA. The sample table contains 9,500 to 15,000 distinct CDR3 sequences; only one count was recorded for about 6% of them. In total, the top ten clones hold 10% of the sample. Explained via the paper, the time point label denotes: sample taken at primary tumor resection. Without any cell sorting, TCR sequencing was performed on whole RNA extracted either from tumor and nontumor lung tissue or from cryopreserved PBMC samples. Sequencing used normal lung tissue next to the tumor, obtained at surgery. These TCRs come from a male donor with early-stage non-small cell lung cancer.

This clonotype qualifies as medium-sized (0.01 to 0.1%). The CDR3 DNA follows: TGTGCCAGCAGCTTGGAGGAGGTATACAATGAGCAGTTCTTC. Its translation: CASSLEEVYNEQFF. The chain combines TRBV11-1 with TRBJ2-1; TRBD2 might be the D (5 bases). V was shortened by 3 bases and J by 4 bases, with 10 bases between the two germline ends. The CDR3 is made up of 14 amino acids. Germline V gene data show CDR1 as SGHAT and CDR2 as FQDESV (reference sequence).

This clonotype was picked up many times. CDR3 sequence (DNA): TGCAGTGCTCCAGTGAGGACTGAAGCTTTCTTT. Translated, it gives CSAPVRTEAFF. This rearrangement joins TRBV20-1 to TRBJ1-1; D not resolved. Germline lookup yields CDR1 DFQATT and CDR2 SNEGSKA (reference sequence). The V end lost 5 bases, the J end lost 5 bases, and 9 bases lay between the germline ends. CDR3 length equals 11 residues.

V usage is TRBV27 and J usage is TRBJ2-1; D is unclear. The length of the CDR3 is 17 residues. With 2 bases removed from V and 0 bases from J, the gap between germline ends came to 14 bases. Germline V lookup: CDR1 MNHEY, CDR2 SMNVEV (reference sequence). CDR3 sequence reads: CASSLRVYSSSYNEQFF. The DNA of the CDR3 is TGTGCCAGCAGTTTAAGAGTCTATTCAAGCTCCTACAATGAGCAGTTCTTC.

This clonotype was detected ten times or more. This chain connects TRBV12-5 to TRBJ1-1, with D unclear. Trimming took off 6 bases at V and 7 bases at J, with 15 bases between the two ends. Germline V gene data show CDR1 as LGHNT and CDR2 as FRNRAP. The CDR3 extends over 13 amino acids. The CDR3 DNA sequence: TGTGCTAGTGGGCTAAGGGAGCCCTTTGAAGCTTTCTTT. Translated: CASGLREPFEAFF.

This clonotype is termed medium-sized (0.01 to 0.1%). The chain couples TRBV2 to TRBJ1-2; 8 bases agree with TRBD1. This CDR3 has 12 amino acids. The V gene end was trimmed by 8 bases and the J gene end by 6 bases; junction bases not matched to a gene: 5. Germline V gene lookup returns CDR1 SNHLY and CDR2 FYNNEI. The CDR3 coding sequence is TGTGCCAGCTACAGGGGGAGGGATGGCTACACCTTC. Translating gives CASYRGRDGYTF.

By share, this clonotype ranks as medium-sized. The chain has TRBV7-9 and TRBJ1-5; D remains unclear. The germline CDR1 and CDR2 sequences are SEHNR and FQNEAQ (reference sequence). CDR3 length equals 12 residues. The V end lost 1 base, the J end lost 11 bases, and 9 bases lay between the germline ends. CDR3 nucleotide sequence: TGTGCCAGCAGCTTAGTCGGGCAAACCCAGCATTTT. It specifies CASSLVGQTQHF.

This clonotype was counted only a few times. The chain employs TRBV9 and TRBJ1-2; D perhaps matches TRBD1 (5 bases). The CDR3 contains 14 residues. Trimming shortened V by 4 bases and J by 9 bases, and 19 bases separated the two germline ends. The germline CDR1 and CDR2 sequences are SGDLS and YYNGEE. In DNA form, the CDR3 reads TGTGCCAGCAGCAAGGGGACTGGGGGAGTGAGCTACACCTTC. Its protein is CASSKGTGGVSYTF.

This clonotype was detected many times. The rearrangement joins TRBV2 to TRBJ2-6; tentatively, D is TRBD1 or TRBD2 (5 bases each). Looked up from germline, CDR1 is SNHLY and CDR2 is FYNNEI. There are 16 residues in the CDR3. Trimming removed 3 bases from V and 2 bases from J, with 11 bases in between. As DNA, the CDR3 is TGTGCCAGCAGTGATACGAGGGGCGCTGGGGCCAACGTCCTGACTTTC. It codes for CASSDTRGAGANVLTF.